The TCR beta chain described here comes from a study of cytotoxic CD8 clonotypes in ibrutinib-treated CLL (dated by TCRdb to about 2021). At the level of the whole study: The cohort had ten to twelve relapsed/refractory and around 15 treatment-naive patients; about 17 were IGHV unmutated. Response samples were obtained after a median of roughly 13 months of treatment, with a range of about 6 to 36 months. Samples averaged approximately 240,000 productive templates and about 94,000 productive rearrangements. All remission and progressive disease samples were collected while patients were still receiving ibrutinib. Longitudinal samples were available for about 30% of the 86 trial participants. Cryopreserved peripheral blood mononuclear cells were collected before treatment, at response, and at either disease progression or sustained remission. Partial responses were observed in approximately 24 patients and complete responses in 2; after a median follow-up of 68 months, remission was maintained in about 15 patients and progression was observed in approximately 12.

The goal of deep resolution MiSeq sequencing was a depth between 1 in 1 million and 1 in 200,000 T cells, and coverage averaged 10x per clonotype. TCR beta libraries were generated with the immunoSEQ hsTCRB Kit. From the authors' description of their analysis: ImmunoSEQ Data Assistant and ImmunoSEQ Analyzer were used for data analysis, and V, D and J genes were assigned according to IMGT definitions. Clonality, with values ranging from 0 to 1, was calculated as one minus the normalized Shannon entropy of productive rearrangement frequencies. Only overrepresented clonotypes making up at least 0.05% of the repertoire of each patient were included in the public clonotype analysis. Repertoires from about a dozen age-matched healthy donors in immuneACCESS were used as clonality controls. Not all clones reach the TCRdb copy of this immuneACCESS table, which keeps in-frame sequences only. Checked studies attribute under half of the gap to unresolved V genes and leave the rest unexplained. The D gene and trimming were derived from the DNA, and the V and J assignments and clone size from that table. The sample yields 95,000 to 100,000 clones; around 73% were counted once. Jointly, the top ten make up approximately 30% of the sample.

For CDR1 and CDR2, the germline V gene lists SGHDT and YYEEEE. Germline trimming: 1 base from V, 9 bases from J; junction bases outside gene matches: 4. The CDR3 holds 13 amino acids from the cysteine to the phenylalanine. Only CDR3 DNA remains: 39 bases, in frame from the first base. Results the study describes overall, beyond this receptor: Clonality rose at ibrutinib response, remained stable during sustained remission, and dropped back toward baseline at progression. Baseline clonality was found to be higher than that of age-matched healthy donors and was strongly correlated with circulating CD8+ T-cell counts. Sampling times were not matched between patients in sustained remission and patients whose disease was progressing, and lymph node repertoires were not examined. Public clonotypes were rare and either contracted or stayed stable during treatment, and the rise in clonality at ibrutinib response reflected the expansion of private clonotypes.

With regard to this clone: The antigen it binds to is not known. Per-base quality was not reported, and no clone a single base away is much larger than it.

Taken with the paper, the label for time point translates to: eleven to twelve months on ibrutinib. For TCR beta library preparation, roughly 2.1 micrograms of genomic DNA were isolated from cryopreserved PBMCs. Longitudinal blood samples from CLL patients on ibrutinib monotherapy underwent high-throughput TCR beta sequencing. The patients were enrolled in a single-center, open-label phase 2 trial of ibrutinib monotherapy. The sequence is built from TRBV5-6 and TRBJ2-1; 7 bases in between match TRBD1. The receptor was isolated from a human donor with chronic lymphocytic leukemia. The source material was PBMCs, sampled after 12 months of ibrutinib treatment. The DNA is TGTGCCAGCAGCTTGTATTCAGGGGGTGAGCAGTTCTTC. Translated, it reads CASSLYSGGEQFF.